This T cell receptor beta chain comes out of a study of regulatory T cells in long-lasting Graves disease. Across the whole study: Positivity for TSH receptor antibodies plus over 5 years of antithyroid drugs meant persistent Graves' disease. Overall study findings and caveats: Among persistent patients, a larger number of public clonotypes were shared (approximately 3,000) than among newly diagnosed patients (under 1,000).

TCR beta libraries were built with iRepertoire HTBI primers and Arm-PCR of CDR3 regions. TCRdb fed the multiplex PCR reads into MiXCR, producing one record per CDR3 protein. This sample has 350,000 to 450,000 distinct CDR3 sequences; around 21% occur once, and the top ten carry less than 25%. Remarks on this clonotype: The antigen is undetermined.

The CDR3 length is 15 residues. V lost 5 bases and J lost 2, with 15 bases in between. CDR1 and CDR2 (germline): SEHNR, FQNEAQ (reference sequence). Regarding time point: persistent/refractory GD, antithyroid drugs over 5 years with positive TRAb. Preparation of the TCR library used RNA extracted from PBMCs. Doctors identified Graves' disease using the American Thyroid Association guidelines. This chain joins TRBV7-9 and TRBJ2-5, with D tentatively TRBD2 (6 bases). This clonotype originated in a female donor with Graves disease. The sequencing here drew on peripheral blood mononuclear cells (PBMCs), taken when the disease was refractory, from a patient treated with antithyroid drugs. CDR3 coding DNA: TGTGCCAGCAGCCCCAGGCCACTAGCACAAGAGACCCAGTACTTC. Encoded protein: CASSPRPLAQETQYF.